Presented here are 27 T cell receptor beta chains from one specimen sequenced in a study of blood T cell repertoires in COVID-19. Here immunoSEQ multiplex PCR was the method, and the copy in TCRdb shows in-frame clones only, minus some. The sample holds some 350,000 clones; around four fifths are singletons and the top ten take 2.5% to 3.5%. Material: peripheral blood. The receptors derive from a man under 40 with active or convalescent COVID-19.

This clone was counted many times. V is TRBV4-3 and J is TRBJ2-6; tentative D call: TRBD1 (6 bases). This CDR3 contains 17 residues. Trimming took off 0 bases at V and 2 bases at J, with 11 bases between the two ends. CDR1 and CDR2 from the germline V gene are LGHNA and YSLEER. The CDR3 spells CASSQESPGAGANVLTF. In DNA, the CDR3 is TGCGCCAGCAGCCAAGAGTCCCCAGGGGCTGGGGCCAACGTCCTGACTTTC.

As DNA, the CDR3 is TGTGCCAGCAGCCCCCAGGGGCCCTACAATGAGCAGTTCTTC. Translation: CASSPQGPYNEQFF. The chain carries TRBV14 and TRBJ2-1; tentatively, D is TRBD1 (6 bases). CDR1 and CDR2 from the germline V gene are SGHDN and FVKESK. Trimming stripped 4 bases from V and 2 bases from J, with 9 bases between. This CDR3 comprises 14 residues. The variable domain in full, completed from reference TRBV14 and TRBJ2-1, reads EAGVTQFPSHSVIEKGQTVTLRCDPISGHDNLYWYRRVMGKEIKFLLHFVKESKQDESGMPNNRFLAERTGGTYSTLKVQPAELEDSGVYFCASSPQGPYNEQFFGPGTRLTVL.

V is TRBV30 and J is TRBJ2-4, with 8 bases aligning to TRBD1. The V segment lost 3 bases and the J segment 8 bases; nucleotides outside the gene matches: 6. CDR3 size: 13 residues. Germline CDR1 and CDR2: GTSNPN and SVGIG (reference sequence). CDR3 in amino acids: CAWRQGAGDIQYF. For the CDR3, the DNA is TGTGCCTGGAGGCAGGGGGCAGGGGACATTCAGTACTTC. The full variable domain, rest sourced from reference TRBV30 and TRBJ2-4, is SQTIHQWPATLVQPVGSPLSLECTVEGTSNPNLYWYRQAAGRGLQLLFYSVGIGQISSEVPQNLSASRPQDRQFILSSKKLLLSDSGFYLCAWRQGAGDIQYFGAGTRLSVL.

DNA of the CDR3: TGTGCCTGGAGCGCTATCCTAGCGTCGGATACGCAGTATTTT. It codes for CAWSAILASDTQYF. This sequence joins TRBV30 and TRBJ2-3; maybe TRBD2 (6 bases). This CDR3 has 14 amino acids. CDR1 is GTSNPN, CDR2 SVGIG, per germline (reference sequence). V was clipped by 3 bases and J by 6 bases, with 16 bases between them.

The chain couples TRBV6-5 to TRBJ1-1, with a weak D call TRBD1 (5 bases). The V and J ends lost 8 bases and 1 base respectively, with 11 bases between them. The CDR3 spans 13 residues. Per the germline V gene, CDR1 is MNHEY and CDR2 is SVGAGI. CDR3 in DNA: TGTGCCAGCGGAGCAGGGTCGAACACTGAAGCTTTCTTT. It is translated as CASGAGSNTEAFF.

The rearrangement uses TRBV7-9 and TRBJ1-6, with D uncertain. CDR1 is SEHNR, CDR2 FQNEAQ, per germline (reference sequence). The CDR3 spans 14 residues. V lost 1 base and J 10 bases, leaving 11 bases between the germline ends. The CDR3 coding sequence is TGTGCCAGCAGCTTAGAAAGGCTAGAATCACCCCTCCACTTT. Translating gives CASSLERLESPLHF.

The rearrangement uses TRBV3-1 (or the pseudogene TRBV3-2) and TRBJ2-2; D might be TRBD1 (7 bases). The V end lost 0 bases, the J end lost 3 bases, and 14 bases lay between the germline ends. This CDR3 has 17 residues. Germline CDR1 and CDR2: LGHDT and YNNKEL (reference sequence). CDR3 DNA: TGTGCCAGCAGCCAAGAGTTCGGCAGGGGGGACACCGGGGAGCTGTTTTTT. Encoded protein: CASSQEFGRGDTGELFF.

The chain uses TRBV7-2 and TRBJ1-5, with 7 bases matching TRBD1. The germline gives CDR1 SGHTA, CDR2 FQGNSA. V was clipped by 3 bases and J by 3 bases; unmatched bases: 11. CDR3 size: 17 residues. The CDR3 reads CASSFHIGTGANQPQHF. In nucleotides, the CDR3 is TGTGCCAGCAGCTTCCACATTGGCACAGGGGCCAATCAGCCCCAGCATTTT.

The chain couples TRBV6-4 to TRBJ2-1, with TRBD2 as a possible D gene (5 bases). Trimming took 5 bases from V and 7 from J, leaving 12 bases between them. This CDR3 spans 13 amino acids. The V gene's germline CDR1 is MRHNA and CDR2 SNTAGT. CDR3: CASSTLAGNEQFF. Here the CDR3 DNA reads TGTGCCAGCAGTACCCTAGCAGGAAATGAGCAGTTCTTC.

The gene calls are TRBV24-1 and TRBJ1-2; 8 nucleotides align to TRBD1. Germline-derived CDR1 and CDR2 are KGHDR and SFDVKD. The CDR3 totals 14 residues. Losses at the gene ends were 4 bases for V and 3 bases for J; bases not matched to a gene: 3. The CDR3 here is CATSDQTGDYGYTF. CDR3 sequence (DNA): TGTGCCACCAGTGACCAGACAGGGGACTATGGCTACACCTTC.

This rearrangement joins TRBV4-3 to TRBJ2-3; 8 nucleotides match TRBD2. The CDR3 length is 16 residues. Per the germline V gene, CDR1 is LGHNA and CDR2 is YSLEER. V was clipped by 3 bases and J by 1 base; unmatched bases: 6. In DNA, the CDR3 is TGCGCCAGCAGCCAGGGACCGGGAGGGCGCACAGATACGCAGTATTTT. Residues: CASSQGPGGRTDTQYF.

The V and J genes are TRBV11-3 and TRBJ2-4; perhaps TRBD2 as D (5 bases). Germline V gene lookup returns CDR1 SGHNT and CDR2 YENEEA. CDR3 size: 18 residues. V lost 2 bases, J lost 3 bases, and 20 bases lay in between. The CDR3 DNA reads TGTGCCAGCAGCTTATATCGTACGGGGTTGGTAGGCAAAAACATTCAGTACTTC. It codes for CASSLYRTGLVGKNIQYF.

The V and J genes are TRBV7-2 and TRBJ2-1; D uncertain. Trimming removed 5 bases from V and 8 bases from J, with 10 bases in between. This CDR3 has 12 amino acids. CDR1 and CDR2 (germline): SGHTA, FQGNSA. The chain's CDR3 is CASSAYSYEQFF. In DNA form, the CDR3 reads TGTGCCAGCAGCGCGTACTCCTATGAGCAGTTCTTC. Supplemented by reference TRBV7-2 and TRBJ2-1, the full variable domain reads GAGVSQSPSNKVTEKGKDVELRCDPISGHTALYWYRQSLGQGLEFLIYFQGNSAPDKSGLPSDRFSAERTGGSVSTLTIQRTQQEDSAVYLCASSAYSYEQFFGPGTRLTVL.

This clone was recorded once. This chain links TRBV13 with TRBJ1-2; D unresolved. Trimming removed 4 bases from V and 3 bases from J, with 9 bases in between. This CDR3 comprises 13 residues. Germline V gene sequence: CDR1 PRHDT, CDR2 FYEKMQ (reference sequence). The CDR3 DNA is TGTGCCAGCAGCTCCGGGAACTACTATGGCTACACCTTC. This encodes CASSSGNYYGYTF.

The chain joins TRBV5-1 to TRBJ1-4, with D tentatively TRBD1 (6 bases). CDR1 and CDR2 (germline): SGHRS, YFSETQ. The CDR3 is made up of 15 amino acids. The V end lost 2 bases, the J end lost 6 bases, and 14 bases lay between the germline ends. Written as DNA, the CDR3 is TGCGCCAGCAGCTTAGCCGGGACACCAGATGAAAAACTGTTTTTT. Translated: CASSLAGTPDEKLFF.

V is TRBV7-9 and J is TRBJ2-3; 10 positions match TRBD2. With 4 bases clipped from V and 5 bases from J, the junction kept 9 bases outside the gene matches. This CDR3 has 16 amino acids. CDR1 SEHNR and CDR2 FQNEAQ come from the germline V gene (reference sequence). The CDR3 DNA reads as TGTGCCAGCAGCTCAGTAGCGGGAGGTCGATTAGATACGCAGTATTTT. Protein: CASSSVAGGRLDTQYF.

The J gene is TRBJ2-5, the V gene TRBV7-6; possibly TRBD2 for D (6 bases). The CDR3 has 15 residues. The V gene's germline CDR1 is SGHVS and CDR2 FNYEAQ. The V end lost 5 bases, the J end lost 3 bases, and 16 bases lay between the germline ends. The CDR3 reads CASSNRRVAEETQYF. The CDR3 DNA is TGTGCCAGCAGCAACCGGAGGGTAGCGGAAGAGACCCAGTACTTC.

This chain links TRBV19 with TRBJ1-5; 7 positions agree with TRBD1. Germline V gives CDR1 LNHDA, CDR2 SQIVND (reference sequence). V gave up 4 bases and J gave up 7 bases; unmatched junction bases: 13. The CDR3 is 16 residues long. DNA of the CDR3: TGTGCCAGTAGTACCCCTCCGGGACAGCGGTACCAGCCCCAGCATTTT. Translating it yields CASSTPPGQRYQPQHF.

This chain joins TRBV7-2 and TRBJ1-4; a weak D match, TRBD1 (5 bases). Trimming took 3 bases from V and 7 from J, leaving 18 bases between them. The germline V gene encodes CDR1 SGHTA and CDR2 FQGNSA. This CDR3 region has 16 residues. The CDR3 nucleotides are TGTGCCAGCAGCTTCCTTACAGGCGGTTCAGGTGAAAAACTGTTTTTT. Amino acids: CASSFLTGGSGEKLFF. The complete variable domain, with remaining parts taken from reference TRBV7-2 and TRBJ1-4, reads GAGVSQSPSNKVTEKGKDVELRCDPISGHTALYWYRQSLGQGLEFLIYFQGNSAPDKSGLPSDRFSAERTGGSVSTLTIQRTQQEDSAVYLCASSFLTGGSGEKLFFGSGTQLSVL.

This CDR3 is CSVDLGGQETQYF. In nucleotides, the CDR3 is TGCAGCGTTGATCTGGGGGGCCAAGAGACCCAGTACTTC. The V call is TRBV29-1, the J call TRBJ2-5; D may be TRBD2 (6 bases). Between the trimmed V and J ends, which lost 3 bases and 1 base, there was a span of 9 bases. The CDR3 spans 13 residues. Germline V gene data show CDR1 as SQVTM and CDR2 as ANQGSEA.

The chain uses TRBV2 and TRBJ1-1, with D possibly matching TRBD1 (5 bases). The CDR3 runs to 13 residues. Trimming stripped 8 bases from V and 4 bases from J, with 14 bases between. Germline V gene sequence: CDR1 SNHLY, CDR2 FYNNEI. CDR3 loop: CASGGSRGTEAFF. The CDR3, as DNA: TGTGCCAGCGGGGGGTCCCGGGGCACTGAAGCTTTCTTT.

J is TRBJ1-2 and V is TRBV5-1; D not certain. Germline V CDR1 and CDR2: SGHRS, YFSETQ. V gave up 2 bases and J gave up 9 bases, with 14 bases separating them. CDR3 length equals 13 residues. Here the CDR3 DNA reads TGCGCCAGCAGCTTTGCCTCGGAGGGTAGCTACACCTTC. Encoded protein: CASSFASEGSYTF.

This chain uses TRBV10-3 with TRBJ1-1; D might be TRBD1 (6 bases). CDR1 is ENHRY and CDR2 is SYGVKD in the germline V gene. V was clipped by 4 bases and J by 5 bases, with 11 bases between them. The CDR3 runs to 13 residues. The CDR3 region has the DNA TGTGCCATCAGTGCAGGGGCAGAGACTGAAGCTTTCTTT. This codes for CAISAGAETEAFF.

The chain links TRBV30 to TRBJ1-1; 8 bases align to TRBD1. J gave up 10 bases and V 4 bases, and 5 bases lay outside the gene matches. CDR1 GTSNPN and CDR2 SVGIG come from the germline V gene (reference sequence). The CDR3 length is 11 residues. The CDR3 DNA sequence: TGTGCCTGGAACCCCGGGACAGGAGCTTTCTTT. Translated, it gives CAWNPGTGAFF.

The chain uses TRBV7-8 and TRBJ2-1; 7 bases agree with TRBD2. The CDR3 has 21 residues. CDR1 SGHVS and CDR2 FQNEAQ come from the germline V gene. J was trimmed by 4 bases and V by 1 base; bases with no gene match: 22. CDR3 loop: CASSLVPRGRPSAGLYNEQFF. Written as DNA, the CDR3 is TGTGCCAGCAGCTTAGTTCCCCGGGGTCGCCCCTCAGCGGGGCTATACAATGAGCAGTTCTTC. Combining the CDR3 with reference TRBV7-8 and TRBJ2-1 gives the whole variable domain GAGVSQSPRYKVAKRGQDVALRCDPISGHVSLFWYQQALGQGPEFLTYFQNEAQLDKSGLPSDRFFAERPEGSVSTLKIQRTQQEDSAVYLCASSLVPRGRPSAGLYNEQFFGPGTRLTVL.

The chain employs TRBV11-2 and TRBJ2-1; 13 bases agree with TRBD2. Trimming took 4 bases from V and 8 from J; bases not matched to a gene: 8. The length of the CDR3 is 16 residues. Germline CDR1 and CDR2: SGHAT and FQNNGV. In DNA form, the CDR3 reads TGTGCCAGCAGCTCCCTACTAGCGGGAGGGAGGTATGAGCAGTTCTTC. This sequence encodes CASSSLLAGGRYEQFF.

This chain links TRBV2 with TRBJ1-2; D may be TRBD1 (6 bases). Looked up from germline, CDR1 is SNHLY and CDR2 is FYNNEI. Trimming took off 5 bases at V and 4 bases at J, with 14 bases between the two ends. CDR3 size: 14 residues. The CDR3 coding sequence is TGTGCCAGCAGTCCCCCACCAGGGGCCTATGGCTACACCTTC. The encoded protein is CASSPPPGAYGYTF.